These 28 T cell receptor beta chains were sequenced from one sample in a study of Tregs in tolerant kidney transplant recipients. Sequencing was performed with immunoSEQ multiplex PCR; in TCRdb, only in-frame clones are kept and a portion is missing. The sample has around 120,000 clones; about 90% are singletons. Material for sequencing was CD4+ T cells from blood. These receptors all stem from a human donor in good health.

The chain joins TRBV14 to TRBJ2-3; 9 nucleotides line up with TRBD2. The V and J ends lost 4 bases and 6 bases, in that order; junction bases with no gene match: 14. The germline V gene has CDR1 SGHDN and CDR2 FVKESK. This CDR3 comprises 17 residues. The CDR3, as DNA: TGTGCCAGCAGCCCGGGGGGTCTAGCGGGGTTAATGGATACGCAGTATTTT. The encoded protein is CASSPGGLAGLMDTQYF. Full variable domain (outside the CDR3, taken from reference TRBV14 and TRBJ2-3): EAGVTQFPSHSVIEKGQTVTLRCDPISGHDNLYWYRRVMGKEIKFLLHFVKESKQDESGMPNNRFLAERTGGTYSTLKVQPAELEDSGVYFCASSPGGLAGLMDTQYFGPGTRLTVL.

Here the CDR3 DNA reads TGTGCCAGCAGCTTAGTGGGTGCGGGAGGGGGAGCAGATACGCAGTATTTT. This codes for CASSLVGAGGGADTQYF. The V call is TRBV7-8, the J call TRBJ2-3; 9 positions agree with TRBD2. The CDR3 totals 17 residues. Germline CDR1 SGHVS, CDR2 FQNEAQ. Trimming at V came to 1 base and at J to 4 bases, leaving 9 bases not matched to a gene. The entire variable domain, with the rest obtained from reference TRBV7-8 and TRBJ2-3, is as follows: GAGVSQSPRYKVAKRGQDVALRCDPISGHVSLFWYQQALGQGPEFLTYFQNEAQLDKSGLPSDRFFAERPEGSVSTLKIQRTQQEDSAVYLCASSLVGAGGGADTQYFGPGTRLTVL.

The chain employs TRBV4-1 and TRBJ1-2; the match to TRBD1 covers 10 bases. The junction had 7 bases not matched to a gene; V was cut back by 1 base and J by 2 bases. From germline, CDR1 is MGHRA and CDR2 YSYEKL. CDR3 length: 17 amino acids. The CDR3 DNA reads as TGCGCCAGCAGCCAAGTTGTCTCGGGACAGGGGAACTATGGCTACACCTTC. Its protein product is CASSQVVSGQGNYGYTF.

The chain is built from TRBV6-1 and TRBJ1-2; the D gene is possibly TRBD1 (6 bases). CDR3 length equals 14 residues. CDR1 is MNHNS, CDR2 SASEGT, per germline. The V gene lost 6 bases and the J gene lost 2 bases, with 13 bases spanning the gap. This chain's CDR3 is CASSLTGQNYGYTF. The DNA for the CDR3 is TGTGCCAGCAGCTTAACAGGACAGAACTATGGCTACACCTTC.

The chain recombines TRBV18 with TRBJ1-2; D unresolved. In germline, CDR1 is KGHSH, CDR2 LQKENI. CDR3 length equals 14 residues. Trimming left V 3 bases short and J 5 bases short, with 13 bases between. The CDR3 coding sequence is TGTGCCAGCTCACCCACAAGGGTCGGATATGGCTACACCTTC. Amino acids: CASSPTRVGYGYTF.

The rearrangement links TRBV7-9 to TRBJ1-4; no definite D call. This CDR3 spans 16 amino acids. Germline values: CDR1 SEHNR, CDR2 FQNEAQ (reference sequence). The V and J ends lost 1 base and 5 bases respectively, with 14 bases between them. CDR3 DNA: TGTGCCAGCAGCTTAGGGAAAAGGTTTCAAAATGAAAAACTGTTTTTT. Amino acids: CASSLGKRFQNEKLFF.

The chain links TRBV2 to TRBJ1-2; D unclear. Trimming took 6 bases from V and 3 from J, leaving 11 bases between them. Germline V gene sequence: CDR1 SNHLY, CDR2 FYNNEI. The CDR3 consists of 13 residues. The CDR3 region is CASRLTEDYGYTF. The CDR3 nucleotides are TGTGCCAGCAGGCTAACCGAAGACTATGGCTACACCTTC.

The gene calls are TRBV6-1 and TRBJ1-5; D may be TRBD1 (5 bases). V lost 2 bases and J 1 base, leaving 12 bases between the germline ends. This CDR3 has 16 residues. The germline gives CDR1 MNHNS, CDR2 SASEGT. CDR3 residues: CASSEPGRLSNQPQHF. In DNA, the CDR3 is TGTGCCAGCAGTGAACCAGGGAGGCTGAGCAATCAGCCCCAGCATTTT.

The chain is built from TRBV9 and TRBJ1-2; TRBD1 is a possible D gene (6 bases). Germline CDR1 is SGDLS and CDR2 is YYNGEE. This CDR3 comprises 14 residues. The V and J ends lost 4 bases and 3 bases respectively, with 13 bases between them. Written as DNA, the CDR3 is TGTGCCAGCAGCACCCAGCGGGGGCACTATGGCTACACCTTC. Its translation: CASSTQRGHYGYTF.

This rearrangement joins TRBV19 to TRBJ1-2; D gene uncertain. Per the germline V gene, CDR1 is LNHDA and CDR2 is SQIVND (reference sequence). Trimming cost V 3 bases and J 5 bases, with 13 bases left between them. The CDR3 loop spans 14 amino acids. DNA for the CDR3: TGTGCCAGTAGTATCTCAGAAAACTGGTATGGCTACACCTTC. It translates to CASSISENWYGYTF.

The V gene is TRBV11-2, the J gene TRBJ1-3; 7 nucleotides line up with TRBD1. V shed 4 bases and J 0 bases; nucleotides not matched to a gene: 6. The CDR3 loop spans 16 amino acids. Germline CDR1 reads SGHAT; CDR2 reads FQNNGV. The DNA of the CDR3 is TGTGCCAGCAGCTCTAAATGGGACAGCTCTGGAAACACCATATATTTT. Its protein is CASSSKWDSSGNTIYF.

This clone was seen a single time. The genes are TRBV19 and TRBJ1-1; perhaps TRBD1 as D (5 bases). From germline, CDR1 is LNHDA and CDR2 SQIVND (reference sequence). V lost 4 bases and J lost 0, with 12 bases in between. CDR3 length: 15 residues. CDR3 sequence (DNA): TGTGCCAGTAGTAAGGGAGTGACAGTGAACACTGAAGCTTTCTTT. Translated, it gives CASSKGVTVNTEAFF.

The rearrangement joins TRBV7-3 to TRBJ2-3; 8 nucleotides align to TRBD2. The CDR3 has 15 residues. Germline assignment: CDR1 SGHTA and CDR2 FQGTGA. With V trimmed by 2 bases and J by 3 bases, 4 bases remained unmatched. CDR3: CASSLLGGATDTQYF. In DNA, the CDR3 is TGTGCCAGCAGCTTACTCGGGGGGGCTACAGATACGCAGTATTTT.

In its sample, this clone was seen once. The rearrangement joins TRBV6-5 to TRBJ2-3; TRBD2 is a possible D gene (7 bases). The CDR3 spans 15 residues. V lost 2 bases, J lost 2 bases, and 11 bases lay in between. The germline gives CDR1 MNHEY, CDR2 SVGAGI. CDR3 in amino acids: CASSYQRGHTDTQYF. Written as DNA, the CDR3 is TGTGCCAGCAGTTACCAGCGGGGACACACAGATACGCAGTATTTT.

The chain carries TRBV5-1 and TRBJ2-1; D perhaps matches TRBD2 (5 bases). The germline V and J ends were trimmed by 6 bases and 4 bases, with 17 bases remaining between them. CDR1 and CDR2 (germline): SGHRS, YFSETQ. The CDR3 has 15 residues. The CDR3 here is CASTPDGSVYNEQFF. CDR3 bases: TGCGCCAGCACCCCGGACGGTAGCGTGTACAATGAGCAGTTCTTC.

The rearrangement joins TRBV19 to TRBJ2-2; TRBD2 matches 15 bases. The CDR3 runs to 19 residues. The germline CDR1 and CDR2 sequences are LNHDA and SQIVND (reference sequence). The V and J ends lost 4 bases and 1 base, in that order; junction bases with no gene match: 7. The CDR3 region is CASSTGLAGGRGNTGELFF. The DNA of the CDR3 is TGTGCCAGTAGTACGGGACTAGCGGGAGGCCGCGGGAACACCGGGGAGCTGTTTTTT.

This chain connects TRBV6-1 to TRBJ2-1, with D possibly being TRBD2 (5 bases). The germline V gene has CDR1 MNHNS and CDR2 SASEGT. The CDR3 covers 13 residues. The V and J ends lost 0 bases and 15 bases respectively, with 15 bases between them. The CDR3 nucleotides are TGTGCCAGCAGTGAAGCGCTTCGGGGAATTTCGTTCTTC. Protein: CASSEALRGISFF.

V and J are TRBV27 and TRBJ1-2, with 9 bases aligning to TRBD1. V lost 7 bases and J lost 7; bases outside the gene matches: 7. The CDR3 is 13 amino acids. CDR1 MNHEY and CDR2 SMNVEV come from the germline V gene (reference sequence). The chain's CDR3 is CASKQGQGFGYTF. The CDR3 region has the DNA TGTGCCAGCAAGCAGGGACAGGGTTTTGGCTACACCTTC.

This chain uses TRBV5-6 with TRBJ1-1; maybe TRBD1 (5 bases). V was cut by 0 bases and J by 3 bases, with 15 bases left in between. This CDR3 has 16 amino acids. Looked up from germline, CDR1 is SGHDT and CDR2 is YYEEEE. CDR3: CASSLAPWGGDTEAFF. CDR3 DNA sequence: TGTGCCAGCAGCTTGGCTCCCTGGGGGGGGGACACTGAAGCTTTCTTT.

The chain recombines TRBV4-2 with TRBJ2-7, with D maybe TRBD2 (6 bases). The CDR3 is made up of 17 amino acids. The ends were cut back, 4 bases at V and 0 bases at J, with 19 bases in the middle. Germline V gene sequence: CDR1 LGHNA, CDR2 YNFKEQ. This CDR3 reads CASSPPRGLSSSYEQYF. The CDR3 coding sequence is TGTGCCAGCAGCCCCCCTCGGGGGTTGTCCAGCTCCTACGAGCAGTACTTC.

The chain uses TRBV14 and TRBJ1-4; the D is unclear. The CDR3 is made up of 17 amino acids. The ends were cut back, 4 bases at V and 7 bases at J, with 22 bases in the middle. Germline CDR1 SGHDN, CDR2 FVKESK. The DNA of the CDR3 is TGTGCCAGCAGCCCCGGACCCACACCGGCCCTTGGTGAAAAACTGTTTTTT. Translation gives CASSPGPTPALGEKLFF.

The CDR3 reads CASSSPGLAGVNEQFF. CDR3 DNA: TGTGCCAGCAGTTCTCCGGGACTAGCGGGGGTCAATGAGCAGTTCTTC. The chain links TRBV6-6 to TRBJ2-1; 14 positions agree with TRBD2. From germline, CDR1 is MNHNY and CDR2 SVGAGI (reference sequence). After removal of 4 bases from V and 6 bases from J, the junction contained 5 bases not matched to a gene. The CDR3 has 16 residues.

The genes are TRBV4-1 and TRBJ1-5; 7 bases agree with TRBD1. The CDR3 totals 17 residues. Germline CDR1 MGHRA, CDR2 YSYEKL. The V and J ends lost 1 base and 0 bases, in that order; junction bases with no gene match: 6. The CDR3 protein is CASSQVGRGNSNQPQHF. CDR3 bases: TGCGCCAGCAGCCAAGTGGGCAGGGGGAATAGCAATCAGCCCCAGCATTTT.

The chain couples TRBV2 to TRBJ1-2; D possibly corresponds to TRBD1 (5 bases). CDR1 and CDR2 (germline): SNHLY, FYNNEI. This CDR3 spans 12 amino acids. V was shortened by 10 bases and J by 8 bases, with 17 bases between the two germline ends. The DNA of the CDR3 is TGTGCCACCAGGGACCATCTATCGGGCTACACCTTC. Amino acids: CATRDHLSGYTF.

The CDR3 sequence is CASRTGQSYNEQFF. The CDR3 DNA sequence: TGTGCCAGCAGGACGGGCCAATCCTACAATGAGCAGTTCTTC. The V gene is TRBV2, the J gene TRBJ2-1, with D unclear. From germline, CDR1 is SNHLY and CDR2 FYNNEI. This CDR3 comprises 14 residues. V was trimmed by 6 bases and J by 1 base, leaving 10 bases between them. The whole variable domain, remainder taken from reference TRBV2 and TRBJ2-1, is EPEVTQTPSHQVTQMGQEVILRCVPISNHLYFYWYRQILGQKVEFLVSFYNNEISEKSEIFDDQFSVERPDGSNFTLKIRSTKLEDSAMYFCASRTGQSYNEQFFGPGTRLTVL.

The chain carries TRBV2 and TRBJ1-2; the D is unclear. The germline V gene encodes CDR1 SNHLY and CDR2 FYNNEI. The ends were cut back, 4 bases at V and 4 bases at J, with 16 bases in the middle. The CDR3 length is 15 residues. The CDR3 loop reads CASSGDGWMIYGYTF. The CDR3 DNA is TGTGCCAGCAGTGGCGACGGTTGGATGATCTATGGCTACACCTTC.

The chain carries TRBV7-3 and TRBJ2-1, with D perhaps TRBD2 (6 bases). Germline CDR1 reads SGHTA; CDR2 reads FQGTGA. This CDR3 spans 15 amino acids. Trimming pared 5 bases from V and 5 bases from J, leaving 16 bases between. CDR3 sequence (DNA): TGTGCCAGCAGCGCCTCAAGGCGGGGAAACAATGAGCAGTTCTTC. As protein: CASSASRRGNNEQFF.

The chain is built from TRBV5-4 and TRBJ1-1; TRBD1 matches 7 bases. Germline values: CDR1 SGHNT, CDR2 YYREEE (reference sequence). Unmatched junction bases numbered 14, after V lost 4 bases and J lost 11 bases. The CDR3 has 14 residues. The CDR3 protein is CASSEPGQLVGAFF. CDR3 in DNA: TGTGCCAGCAGCGAACCGGGACAGTTGGTGGGGGCTTTCTTT.